A selection of T cell receptor beta chains follows, all from one sample in a study of shared clonotypes between healthy human individuals. Profiled with immunoSEQ multiplex PCR; TCRdb holds only in-frame clones, not every one. The sample includes 450,000 to 650,000 clones, around three quarters of them seen just once. The sample comprised PBMCs. The receptor set was obtained from a woman in her thirties or forties in good health. Some clones in this sample may be carry-over from other donors' samples. Both conserved end residues are part of each CDR3. Fields, in order: J gene, V gene, clone size, CDR3 protein. The listing skips clone size in some rows; elsewhere it reads once, few, many or a size class.

J: TRBJ1-5
V: TRBV28
size: -
CDR3: CATRRSGGGTDQPQHF

J: TRBJ2-2
V: TRBV28
size: -
CDR3: CASSIYTGELFF

J: TRBJ2-7
V: TRBV28
size: -
CDR3: CATLAAGPYEQYF

J: TRBJ2-3
V: TRBV9
size: -
CDR3: CASSPWTDTQYF

J: TRBJ1-3
V: TRBV30
size: -
CDR3: CAWDRDGGNTIYF

J: TRBJ2-1
V: TRBV5-1
size: -
CDR3: CASRRLAGTDEQFF

J: TRBJ2-3
V: TRBV10-2
size: -
CDR3: CASSSDGDTQYF

J: TRBJ1-1
V: TRBV9
size: -
CDR3: CASSVAWNTEAFF

J: TRBJ2-7
V: TRBV29-1
size: -
CDR3: CSVATSGRALNEQYF

J: TRBJ2-4
V: TRBV27
size: -
CDR3: CASSSLAGQIGYF

J: TRBJ1-2
V: TRBV7-6
size: -
CDR3: CASSLVEAGGGYTF

J: -
V: TRBV5-1
size: once
CDR3: CASSTGRYEQYF

J: TRBJ1-5
V: TRBV19
size: -
CDR3: CASSLFGQGNQPQHF

J: TRBJ1-1
V: TRBV5-1
size: -
CDR3: CASSPRTGNTEAFF

J: TRBJ1-1
V: TRBV4-1
size: -
CDR3: CASSQVNSEAFF

J: TRBJ1-1
V: TRBV19
size: -
CDR3: CASNLGRGPSTEAFF

J: TRBJ2-7
V: TRBV5-8
size: once
CDR3: CASSLGGQPPYEQYF

J: TRBJ2-2
V: TRBV6-1
size: many
CDR3: CASRGLGHTGELFF

J: TRBJ2-1
V: TRBV7-9
size: -
CDR3: CASSPYSADEQFF

J: TRBJ2-2
V: TRBV10-3
size: -
CDR3: CAISEVPEAGELFF

J: TRBJ1-1
V: TRBV29-1
size: few
CDR3: CSVEGEGKAFF

J: TRBJ2-5
V: TRBV6-1
size: many
CDR3: CASSERAGKGTQYF

J: TRBJ2-5
V: TRBV6-4
size: -
CDR3: CASSVQAGDYQETQYF

J: TRBJ1-2
V: TRBV28
size: -
CDR3: CASSLTGGTYGYTF